A single sample is the source of the 10 T cell receptor beta chains below, sequenced in a study of blood T cells in healthy people across ages (dated by TCRdb to about 2015). Receptors were amplified or captured by 5' RACE. Sequencing instrument: Illumina HiSeq 2500. A second PCR of roughly 7 to 12 cycles was run with a J-beta primer mix and a sample-barcoded 5' primer. Starting from the raw public reads, TCRdb applied fastp trimming at Q25, assembled clones with MiXCR and retained in-frame beta chains. CDR3 protein duplicates are merged, each entry listing the most common genes and DNA. The sample has 1.5 million to 2 million distinct CDR3 sequences on record, roughly 27% of them singletons. Jointly, the top ten make up 7% to 9% of the sample. The material sequenced was blood. Receptors were obtained from a woman aged 25 to 45 in good health.

This chain uses TRBV7-9 with TRBJ1-1, with D perhaps TRBD1 (5 bases). Germline CDR1 SEHNR, CDR2 FQNEAQ (reference sequence). The CDR3 extends over 13 amino acids. V was clipped by 5 bases and J by 5 bases, with 12 bases between them. For the CDR3, the DNA is TGTGCCAGCAGCGGCGGGGCTAGGACTGAAGCTTTCTTT. It yields the protein CASSGGARTEAFF.

The chain recombines TRBV7-3 with TRBJ2-1; D uncertain. Trimming shortened V by 2 bases and J by 6 bases, and 11 bases separated the two germline ends. The CDR3 loop spans 14 amino acids. The germline V gene has CDR1 SGHTA and CDR2 FQGTGA. The CDR3 region has the DNA TGTGCCAGCAGCTTACGCCTCGTTGGCAATGAGCAGTTCTTC. Encoded protein: CASSLRLVGNEQFF.

The rearrangement links TRBV7-9 to TRBJ2-7, with D maybe TRBD1 (5 bases). Germline CDR1 and CDR2: SEHNR and FQNEAQ (reference sequence). Trimming took off 4 bases at V and 0 bases at J, with 13 bases between the two ends. The length of the CDR3 is 15 residues. Here the CDR3 DNA reads TGTGCCAGCAGCTCAGGGCAGGCGCGCTCCTACGAGCAGTACTTC. It specifies CASSSGQARSYEQYF.

The gene calls are TRBV7-2 and TRBJ2-1, with 8 nucleotides matching TRBD2. The CDR3 spans 15 residues. V lost 6 bases to trimming and J lost 7 bases; unmatched junction nucleotides: 11. Germline V gene sequence: CDR1 SGHTA, CDR2 FQGNSA. The CDR3 loop reads CASRLQRGSNNEQFF. CDR3 in DNA: TGTGCCAGCAGACTCCAGCGGGGGAGTAATAATGAGCAGTTCTTC. Full variable domain (outside the CDR3, taken from reference TRBV7-2 and TRBJ2-1): GAGVSQSPSNKVTEKGKDVELRCDPISGHTALYWYRQSLGQGLEFLIYFQGNSAPDKSGLPSDRFSAERTGGSVSTLTIQRTQQEDSAVYLCASRLQRGSNNEQFFGPGTRLTVL.

This chain connects TRBV9 to TRBJ1-2, with 7 positions matching TRBD1. Germline assignment: CDR1 SGDLS and CDR2 YYNGEE. J lost 4 bases, V lost 6 bases, and 12 bases had no gene match. The CDR3 contains 15 residues. The CDR3 coding sequence is TGTGCCAGCAACTCCCCGAACAGGGGTAGCTATGGCTACACCTTC. It yields the protein CASNSPNRGSYGYTF. Filled out from reference TRBV9 and TRBJ1-2, the complete variable domain reads DSGVTQTPKHLITATGQRVTLRCSPRSGDLSVYWYQQSLDQGLQFLIQYYNGEERAKGNILERFSAQQFPDLHSELNLSSLELGDSALYFCASNSPNRGSYGYTFGSGTRLTVV.

This sequence joins TRBV9 and TRBJ1-1, with TRBD1 as a possible D gene (6 bases). Trimming removed 4 bases at V and 5 bases at J, with 15 bases between. The germline CDR1 and CDR2 sequences are SGDLS and YYNGEE. This CDR3 contains 14 residues. Here the CDR3 reads CASSPHRVGTEAFF. The DNA for the CDR3 is TGTGCCAGCAGCCCCCACAGGGTGGGAACTGAAGCTTTCTTT.

The chain has TRBV12-3 or TRBV12-4 and TRBJ2-7, with 9 bases that match TRBD2. The CDR3 sequence is 15 residues long. Losses at the gene ends were 6 bases for V and 5 bases for J; bases not matched to a gene: 11. CDR3 sequence reads: CASRRPSGEPHEQYF. Here the CDR3 DNA reads TGTGCCAGCAGGCGACCTAGCGGGGAGCCCCACGAGCAGTACTTC.

The chain joins TRBV2 to TRBJ2-5; D not certain. This CDR3 has 14 residues. Trimming took off 9 bases at V and 1 base at J, with 15 bases between the two ends. Germline assignment: CDR1 SNHLY and CDR2 FYNNEI. DNA of the CDR3: TGTGCCAGTATACCGAAGCAAGTCCAAGAGACCCAGTACTTC. This sequence encodes CASIPKQVQETQYF. The full variable domain, completed using reference TRBV2 and TRBJ2-5, is EPEVTQTPSHQVTQMGQEVILRCVPISNHLYFYWYRQILGQKVEFLVSFYNNEISEKSEIFDDQFSVERPDGSNFTLKIRSTKLEDSAMYFCASIPKQVQETQYFGPGTRLLVL.

The chain combines TRBV20-1 with TRBJ2-6; D not certain. Germline V gene sequence: CDR1 DFQATT, CDR2 SNEGSKA (reference sequence). V was shortened by 4 bases and J by 0 bases, with 4 bases between the two germline ends. This CDR3 has 13 amino acids. Here the CDR3 reads CSAIPSGANVLTF. The CDR3 DNA follows: TGCAGTGCTATCCCCTCTGGGGCCAACGTCCTGACTTTC.

This clonotype appeared a few times. This chain uses TRBV5-1 with TRBJ1-4, with TRBD1 as a possible D gene (6 bases). This CDR3 comprises 15 residues. V lost 0 bases, J lost 7 bases, and 13 bases lay in between. The V gene's germline CDR1 is SGHRS and CDR2 YFSETQ. The CDR3 DNA follows: TGCGCCAGCAGCTTGGAGGGGGATGTGAGTGAAAAACTGTTTTTT. Translated: CASSLEGDVSEKLFF.